Presented here are 15 T cell receptor beta chains from one specimen sequenced in a study of CD8+ T cells in alopecia areata. Extracted from the samples, RNA was reverse transcribed into cDNA to serve as the sequencing template. The table came from immunoSEQ multiplex PCR; TCRdb's copy has only in-frame clones and leaves some out. Among around 35,000 clones, roughly 50% were seen once, and the ten largest hold almost 40%. The sample comprised NKG2D-high CD8+ T cells sorted from blood. The receptors shown here come from a human donor with alopecia areata.

V and J are TRBV15 and TRBJ2-3, with 12 bases fitting TRBD2. J gave up 1 base and V 1 base, and 0 bases lay outside the gene matches. The CDR3 sequence is 16 residues long. Germline V gives CDR1 LNHNV, CDR2 YYDKDF (reference sequence). The CDR3 region is CATSRGTSGGTDTQYF. As DNA, the CDR3 is TGTGCCACCAGCAGAGGGACTAGCGGGGGCACAGATACGCAGTATTTT.

This clone has only a few counts. The genes are TRBV29-1 and TRBJ1-1, with TRBD1 matching over 8 bases. Trimming at V came to 6 bases and at J to 4 bases, leaving 4 bases not matched to a gene. Germline V gene lookup returns CDR1 SQVTM and CDR2 ANQGSEA. This CDR3 region has 12 residues. CDR3 amino acids: CSVIQGGTEAFF. The CDR3 DNA reads TGCAGCGTGATACAGGGGGGCACTGAAGCTTTCTTT.

This chain connects TRBV5-1 to TRBJ1-1, with 8 bases lining up with TRBD1. Germline CDR1 SGHRS, CDR2 YFSETQ. CDR3 length: 13 residues. The junction had 7 bases not matched to a gene; V was cut back by 6 bases and J by 6 bases. CDR3: CASTGTGLAEAFF. The CDR3 nucleotides are TGCGCCAGCACCGGGACAGGATTGGCTGAAGCTTTCTTT.

The gene calls are TRBV6-5 and TRBJ2-7; 7 nucleotides align to TRBD2. V was clipped by 2 bases and J by 4 bases; unmatched bases: 5. CDR3 length: 14 residues. Germline V lookup: CDR1 MNHEY, CDR2 SVGAGI. The CDR3 bases are TGTGCCAGCAGTTACGGCGGGAGTATATACGAGCAGTACTTC. Translating it yields CASSYGGSIYEQYF.

In this sample, this clone turned up a few times. The chain employs TRBV7-8 and TRBJ2-7, with D uncertain. Germline V gene data show CDR1 as SGHVS and CDR2 as FQNEAQ. The CDR3 spans 14 residues. V was pared by 4 bases and J by 0 bases, with 10 bases between. DNA for the CDR3: TGTGCCAGCAGCTCGACGGGCCCCTCCTACGAGCAGTACTTC. This encodes CASSSTGPSYEQYF.

The chain links TRBV7-8 to TRBJ2-5; 7 bases line up with TRBD1. Germline CDR1 is SGHVS and CDR2 is FQNEAQ. The CDR3 covers 16 residues. V shed 5 bases and J 5 bases; nucleotides not matched to a gene: 14. Written as DNA, the CDR3 is TGTGCCAGCAGCCTAAGACGGGACAGCAGAAGCGAGACCCAGTACTTC. Translation: CASSLRRDSRSETQYF.

This chain links TRBV9 with TRBJ2-1, with D tentatively TRBD1 (6 bases). CDR3 size: 15 residues. Trimming took off 4 bases at V and 12 bases at J, with 23 bases between the two ends. The germline gives CDR1 SGDLS, CDR2 YYNGEE. The CDR3 loop is CASSFRTDLAYRQFF. CDR3 coding DNA: TGTGCCAGCAGCTTCCGGACAGATCTGGCTTATAGGCAGTTCTTC.

This clone has at least ten counts. The J gene is TRBJ2-7, the V gene TRBV6-1; 7 positions agree with TRBD2. Germline V gives CDR1 MNHNS, CDR2 SASEGT. This CDR3 has 15 amino acids. Trimming at V came to 1 base and at J to 5 bases, leaving 8 bases not matched to a gene. This CDR3 is CASSEGWTRSDEQYF. The CDR3 nucleotides are TGTGCCAGCAGTGAAGGGTGGACTAGATCGGACGAGCAGTACTTC.

This clone was found once. The CDR3 region has the DNA TGTGCCAGCAGCCGTCCCGGGACTAGCGGGAGGGACCAAGAGACCCAGTACTTC. It encodes CASSRPGTSGRDQETQYF. This chain uses TRBV5-6 with TRBJ2-5, with 16 bases identical to TRBD2. J lost 0 bases, V lost 4 bases, and 6 bases had no gene match. Germline V lookup: CDR1 SGHDT, CDR2 YYEEEE. The CDR3 totals 18 residues.

The chain employs TRBV27 and TRBJ2-4; D not certain. CDR1 is MNHEY and CDR2 is SMNVEV in the germline V gene (reference sequence). The germline V and J ends were trimmed by 2 bases and 1 base, with 3 bases remaining between them. This CDR3 has 13 amino acids. Written as DNA, the CDR3 is TGTGCCAGCAGTTTAGAGGCCAAAAACATTCAGTACTTC. Translated, it gives CASSLEAKNIQYF.

This clone was seen a few times. This chain joins TRBV28 and TRBJ2-5, with 8 bases aligning to TRBD1. This CDR3 region has 15 residues. V gave up 2 bases and J gave up 2 bases; unmatched junction bases: 4. Germline assignment: CDR1 MDHEN and CDR2 SYDVKM. Here the CDR3 DNA reads TGTGCCAGCAGTTTACCGACAGGGGATCAAGAGACCCAGTACTTC. Protein product: CASSLPTGDQETQYF.

The chain uses TRBV30 and TRBJ1-1; 10 bases match TRBD1. V gave up 8 bases and J gave up 0 bases; unmatched junction bases: 0. From germline, CDR1 is GTSNPN and CDR2 SVGIG (reference sequence). The CDR3 has 12 amino acids. The CDR3 DNA reads TGTGCCGGGACAGGGGTGAACACTGAAGCTTTCTTT. Its translation is CAGTGVNTEAFF. The full variable domain, with the rest looked up from reference TRBV30 and TRBJ1-1, is SQTIHQWPATLVQPVGSPLSLECTVEGTSNPNLYWYRQAAGRGLQLLFYSVGIGQISSEVPQNLSASRPQDRQFILSSKKLLLSDSGFYLCAGTGVNTEAFFGQGTRLTVV.

The V gene is TRBV15, the J gene TRBJ1-4; 7 bases map to TRBD1. Germline CDR1 and CDR2: LNHNV and YYDKDF (reference sequence). The V and J ends lost 4 bases and 7 bases, in that order; junction bases with no gene match: 15. This CDR3 contains 17 residues. CDR3 in DNA: TGTGCCACCAGCACTGGACAGGAACGGGTCCCTAGTGAAAAACTGTTTTTT. Amino acid sequence: CATSTGQERVPSEKLFF.

J is TRBJ1-1 and V is TRBV9, with D unclear. The CDR3 has 14 residues. Germline V lookup: CDR1 SGDLS, CDR2 YYNGEE. The ends were cut back, 0 bases at V and 2 bases at J, with 8 bases in the middle. CDR3: CASSVVGSNTEAFF. The DNA of the CDR3 is TGTGCCAGCAGCGTAGTGGGATCTAACACTGAAGCTTTCTTT. The full variable domain, its missing parts supplied by reference TRBV9 and TRBJ1-1, is DSGVTQTPKHLITATGQRVTLRCSPRSGDLSVYWYQQSLDQGLQFLIQYYNGEERAKGNILERFSAQQFPDLHSELNLSSLELGDSALYFCASSVVGSNTEAFFGQGTRLTVV.

This chain uses TRBV5-4 with TRBJ2-5; D may be TRBD2 (6 bases). The length of the CDR3 is 14 residues. Trimming removed 0 bases at V and 5 bases at J, with 11 bases between. CDR1 is SGHNT and CDR2 is YYREEE in the germline V gene (reference sequence). CDR3 DNA sequence: TGTGCCAGCAGCTTGGAACTAGCTGGGGAGACCCAGTACTTC. Amino acid sequence: CASSLELAGETQYF.